What follows are 26 T cell receptor beta chains derived from one specimen sequenced in a study of vaccination effects on CD4 cells after COVID-19. These receptors have no known antigen. Following 10 days of culture, CD4+ T cells were isolated. The person had PCR-confirmed SARS-CoV-2 infection between March and December 2020. Vaccination of participants consisted of two doses of either the BNT162b2 or mRNA-1273 vaccine. Some clones are missing from TCRdb's copy, which holds only in-frame ones; the method was immunoSEQ multiplex PCR. The sample includes 30,000 to 40,000 clones, roughly four fifths of them seen just once. The sequences come from CD4+ T cells from PBMCs cultured without peptide, collected after COVID-19 vaccination. The receptors here all came from a human donor who had a prior SARS-CoV-2 infection.

The DNA of the CDR3 is TGTGCCAGCAGCCAGCCAGGGGGGGGGACTGAAGCTTTCTTT. Protein: CASSQPGGGTEAFF. The V and J genes are TRBV3-1 (or the pseudogene TRBV3-2) and TRBJ1-1, with 7 bases matching TRBD1. The junction had 6 bases not matched to a gene; V was cut back by 3 bases and J by 5 bases. Looked up from germline, CDR1 is LGHDT and CDR2 is YNNKEL (reference sequence). CDR3 length: 14 residues.

The J gene is TRBJ2-6, the V gene TRBV2; no firm D call. CDR3 length: 13 residues. V lost 8 bases to trimming and J lost 0 bases, with 5 bases between them. In germline, CDR1 is SNHLY, CDR2 FYNNEI. CDR3 DNA sequence: TGTGCCAGCCGGGTCTCTGGGGCCAACGTCCTGACTTTC. Amino acid sequence: CASRVSGANVLTF.

The chain carries TRBV15 and TRBJ2-7; 14 bases fit TRBD2. In germline, CDR1 is LNHNV, CDR2 YYDKDF (reference sequence). Unmatched junction bases numbered 10, after V lost 3 bases and J lost 0 bases. CDR3 length: 19 residues. The CDR3 spells CATSRGTGTSGGSSYEQYF. CDR3 DNA: TGTGCCACCAGCAGGGGTACCGGGACTAGCGGGGGAAGCTCCTACGAGCAGTACTTC.

The CDR3 bases are TGTGCCAGCAGCGAACCGGGTACCGGGGAGCTGTTTTTT. Translating it yields CASSEPGTGELFF. This rearrangement joins TRBV9 to TRBJ2-2, with D uncertain. Germline V gives CDR1 SGDLS, CDR2 YYNGEE. This CDR3 has 13 amino acids. V gave up 3 bases and J gave up 5 bases, with 8 bases separating them.

The chain uses TRBV9 and TRBJ2-2, with D possibly being TRBD1 (5 bases). V was pared by 2 bases and J by 1 base, with 9 bases between. This CDR3 contains 15 residues. Germline V gene data show CDR1 as SGDLS and CDR2 as YYNGEE. The CDR3 sequence is CASSVTTGNTGELFF. The CDR3, as DNA: TGTGCCAGCAGCGTTACAACAGGGAACACCGGGGAGCTGTTTTTT.

The CDR3 bases are TGTGCCAGCAGCCCGCGGATGGGAAAAACTAACACCGGGGAGCTGTTTTTT. It yields the protein CASSPRMGKTNTGELFF. The rearrangement links TRBV11-2 to TRBJ2-2; no firm D call. The CDR3 has 17 amino acids. The V gene's germline CDR1 is SGHAT and CDR2 FQNNGV. V was cut by 5 bases and J by 2 bases, with 18 bases left in between.

The chain links TRBV19 to TRBJ1-6; 7 bases match TRBD1. With 0 bases clipped from V and 18 bases from J, the junction kept 8 bases outside the gene matches. The CDR3 length is 13 residues. Per the germline V gene, CDR1 is LNHDA and CDR2 is SQIVND (reference sequence). The CDR3 reads CASSIDSGQLPHF. CDR3 DNA: TGTGCCAGTAGTATAGACTCGGGACAGCTACCCCACTTT. The entire variable domain, with the rest obtained from reference TRBV19 and TRBJ1-6, is as follows: DGGITQSPKYLFRKEGQNVTLSCEQNLNHDAMYWYRQDPGQGLRLIYYSQIVNDFQKGDIAEGYSVSREKKESFPLTVTSAQKNPTAFYLCASSIDSGQLPHFGNGTRLTVT.

The gene calls are TRBV2 and TRBJ2-7; 7 bases are shared with TRBD1. Germline values: CDR1 SNHLY, CDR2 FYNNEI. The CDR3 length is 15 residues. J gave up 6 bases and V 5 bases, and 13 bases lay outside the gene matches. The CDR3: CASSPDDRAHREQYF. The CDR3 DNA reads TGTGCCAGCAGTCCCGACGACAGGGCCCACCGCGAGCAGTACTTC. The full variable domain, in which reference TRBV2 and TRBJ2-7 provide the parts outside the CDR3, is EPEVTQTPSHQVTQMGQEVILRCVPISNHLYFYWYRQILGQKVEFLVSFYNNEISEKSEIFDDQFSVERPDGSNFTLKIRSTKLEDSAMYFCASSPDDRAHREQYFGPGTRLTVT.

The rearrangement joins TRBV15 to TRBJ2-7; tentative D call: TRBD2 (5 bases). The CDR3 sequence is 14 residues long. Trimming pared 3 bases from V and 5 bases from J, leaving 14 bases between. Germline CDR1 and CDR2: LNHNV and YYDKDF (reference sequence). In DNA form, the CDR3 reads TGTGCCACCAGCAGGCGAGGGTTGGGCGACGAGCAGTACTTC. Translated: CATSRRGLGDEQYF. The full variable domain, completed using reference TRBV15 and TRBJ2-7, is DAMVIQNPRYQVTQFGKPVTLSCSQTLNHNVMYWYQQKSSQAPKLLFHYYDKDFNNEADTPDNFQSRRPNTSFCFLDIRSPGLGDTAMYLCATSRRGLGDEQYFGPGTRLTVT.

The J gene is TRBJ1-3, the V gene TRBV9; D may be TRBD1 (6 bases). V was trimmed by 5 bases and J by 2 bases, leaving 8 bases between them. The CDR3 is 13 amino acids. Germline values: CDR1 SGDLS, CDR2 YYNGEE. The CDR3, as DNA: TGTGCCAGCAGTCGGGGGCCTGGAAACACCATATATTTT. This codes for CASSRGPGNTIYF.

A single count supports this clone. The chain recombines TRBV5-1 with TRBJ1-2, with 8 bases identical to TRBD1. J was trimmed by 6 bases and V by 0 bases; bases with no gene match: 4. Germline CDR1 SGHRS, CDR2 YFSETQ. CDR3 length equals 14 residues. CDR3 in DNA: TGCGCCAGCAGCTTGGGGGACAGGCGCCATGGCTACACCTTC. Protein product: CASSLGDRRHGYTF.

This rearrangement joins TRBV7-3 to TRBJ2-7; tentatively, D is TRBD2 (5 bases). V lost 4 bases and J 5 bases, leaving 15 bases between the germline ends. Germline V gene data show CDR1 as SGHTA and CDR2 as FQGTGA. The CDR3 sequence is 14 residues long. Here the CDR3 reads CASSSGQEADEQYF. CDR3 bases: TGTGCCAGCAGCTCCGGGCAGGAGGCGGACGAGCAGTACTTC.

Here the CDR3 reads CASSLALPGLASYEQYF. CDR3 nucleotide sequence: TGTGCCAGCAGTTTAGCCCTACCCGGACTAGCCAGCTACGAGCAGTACTTC. The chain links TRBV27 to TRBJ2-7; TRBD2 aligns across 8 bases. In germline, CDR1 is MNHEY, CDR2 SMNVEV (reference sequence). The CDR3 spans 17 residues. The junction had 12 bases not matched to a gene; V was cut back by 2 bases and J by 3 bases.

The chain couples TRBV28 to TRBJ2-3; D is undetermined. CDR3 length equals 11 residues. V lost 7 bases and J lost 2, with 4 bases in between. The germline gives CDR1 MDHEN, CDR2 SYDVKM. For the CDR3, the DNA is TGTGCCAGCACTAACACAGATACGCAGTATTTT. Its protein product is CASTNTDTQYF.

The gene calls are TRBV7-2 and TRBJ2-4; D is ambiguous. The CDR3 runs 14 residues. The V and J ends lost 5 bases and 6 bases respectively, with 14 bases between them. The germline CDR1 and CDR2 sequences are SGHTA and FQGNSA. CDR3 coding DNA: TGTGCCAGCAGCCATCGTAGATGGGGAAACATTCAGTACTTC. Its protein is CASSHRRWGNIQYF. The whole variable domain, remainder taken from reference TRBV7-2 and TRBJ2-4, is GAGVSQSPSNKVTEKGKDVELRCDPISGHTALYWYRQSLGQGLEFLIYFQGNSAPDKSGLPSDRFSAERTGGSVSTLTIQRTQQEDSAVYLCASSHRRWGNIQYFGAGTRLSVL.

The rearrangement links TRBV20-1 to TRBJ2-1, with D uncertain. CDR3 size: 11 residues. From germline, CDR1 is DFQATT and CDR2 SNEGSKA (reference sequence). V lost 4 bases, J lost 5 bases, and 6 bases lay in between. The CDR3 sequence is CSANRDNEQFF. The CDR3 DNA reads as TGCAGTGCTAACAGAGACAATGAGCAGTTCTTC.

The chain is built from TRBV5-4 and TRBJ1-2, with 7 bases lining up with TRBD1. Looked up from germline, CDR1 is SGHNT and CDR2 is YYREEE (reference sequence). V shed 1 base, J shed 6 bases, and the junction held 12 bases outside the gene matches. The CDR3 is 16 residues long. CDR3 protein: CASSLYGAGGRNGYTF. The CDR3 bases are TGTGCCAGCAGCTTGTATGGGGCAGGGGGTAGGAATGGCTACACCTTC.

The genes are TRBV9 and TRBJ2-6; 11 nucleotides agree with TRBD1. In germline, CDR1 is SGDLS, CDR2 YYNGEE. V dropped 0 bases and J dropped 0; count of bases not matched to a gene: 2. The CDR3 spans 18 residues. The CDR3 DNA follows: TGTGCCAGCAGCGTAGGGGGGACAGGGGGCTCTGGGGCCAACGTCCTGACTTTC. Translating gives CASSVGGTGGSGANVLTF.

This chain links TRBV11-2 with TRBJ2-1; 11 nucleotides agree with TRBD2. The ends lost 6 bases at V and 1 base at J; junction bases unmatched: 5. This CDR3 has 16 residues. Germline V gene sequence: CDR1 SGHAT, CDR2 FQNNGV. Here the CDR3 DNA reads TGTGCCAGCAGGCCCATAGCGGGAGGGTCCTACAATGAGCAGTTCTTC. As protein: CASRPIAGGSYNEQFF.

The chain has TRBV30 and TRBJ1-2; D is ambiguous. Trimming took off 1 base at V and 4 bases at J, with 10 bases between the two ends. CDR1 and CDR2 (germline): GTSNPN, SVGIG (reference sequence). The CDR3 covers 13 residues. In DNA, the CDR3 is TGTGCCTGGAGTGGGAGGAACCCCTATGGCTACACCTTC. Translation gives CAWSGRNPYGYTF.

This clone is labeled large. The V and J genes are TRBV7-6 and TRBJ1-3; no firm D call. The CDR3 length is 17 residues. Per germline, CDR1 SGHVS and CDR2 FNYEAQ. V was pared by 1 base and J by 0 bases, with 13 bases between. For the CDR3, the DNA is TGTGCCAGCAGCTTAGGGGCTTGGGATGGCTCTGGAAACACCATATATTTT. It codes for CASSLGAWDGSGNTIYF.

The V and J genes are TRBV11-3 and TRBJ2-1, with 10 bases lining up with TRBD1. The CDR3 sequence is 15 residues long. Trimming cost V 5 bases and J 9 bases; bases outside gene matches: 10. The germline V gene has CDR1 SGHNT and CDR2 YENEEA. CDR3 residues: CASSPIRDRGGEQFF. CDR3 nucleotide sequence: TGTGCCAGCAGCCCGATCCGGGACAGGGGTGGTGAGCAGTTCTTC.

This sequence joins TRBV5-6 and TRBJ1-6; no definite D call. CDR1 and CDR2 from the germline V gene are SGHDT and YYEEEE. This CDR3 spans 15 amino acids. V lost 4 bases and J 7 bases, leaving 15 bases between the germline ends. The CDR3 sequence: CASSPLPGRNSPLHF. CDR3 nucleotide sequence: TGTGCCAGCAGCCCTCTGCCAGGTCGGAATTCACCCCTCCACTTT.

V and J are TRBV7-6 and TRBJ2-7; D is tentatively TRBD1 or TRBD2 (6 bases each). Trimming took off 4 bases at V and 0 bases at J, with 16 bases between the two ends. The CDR3 sequence is 16 residues long. In germline, CDR1 is SGHVS, CDR2 FNYEAQ. CDR3 residues: CASSSRGDRYSYEQYF. The DNA of the CDR3 is TGTGCCAGCAGCTCAAGGGGGGACCGATACTCCTACGAGCAGTACTTC.

The J gene is TRBJ2-1, the V gene TRBV19; a weak D match, TRBD2 (6 bases). V shed 5 bases and J shed 8 bases, with 16 bases lying between them. The CDR3 is made up of 14 amino acids. The germline CDR1 and CDR2 sequences are LNHDA and SQIVND (reference sequence). CDR3 DNA: TGTGCCAGTAGTCCACCTCTAGCGTGGCATGAGCAGTTCTTC. The encoded protein is CASSPPLAWHEQFF. Based on the CDR3 plus reference TRBV19 and TRBJ2-1, the full variable domain is DGGITQSPKYLFRKEGQNVTLSCEQNLNHDAMYWYRQDPGQGLRLIYYSQIVNDFQKGDIAEGYSVSREKKESFPLTVTSAQKNPTAFYLCASSPPLAWHEQFFGPGTRLTVL.

The chain joins TRBV29-1 to TRBJ1-1; TRBD1 might be the D (6 bases). Germline-derived CDR1 and CDR2 are SQVTM and ANQGSEA. V lost 5 bases, J lost 1 base, and 11 bases lay in between. The CDR3 runs 13 residues. The CDR3 sequence: CSVRKQGNTEAFF. CDR3 nucleotides: TGCAGCGTTCGGAAACAGGGGAACACTGAAGCTTTCTTT.